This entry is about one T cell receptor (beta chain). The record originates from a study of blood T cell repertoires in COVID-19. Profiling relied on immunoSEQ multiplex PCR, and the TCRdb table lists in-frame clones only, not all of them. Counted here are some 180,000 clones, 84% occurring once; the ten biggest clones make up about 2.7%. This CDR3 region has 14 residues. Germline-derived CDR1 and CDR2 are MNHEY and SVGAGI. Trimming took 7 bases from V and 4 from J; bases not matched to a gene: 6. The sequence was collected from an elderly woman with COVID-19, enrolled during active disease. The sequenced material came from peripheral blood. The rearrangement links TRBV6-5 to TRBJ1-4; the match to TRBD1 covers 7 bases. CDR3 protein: CASKTGQRNEKLFF. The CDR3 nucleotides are TGTGCCAGCAAGACGGGACAGCGTAATGAAAAACTGTTTTTT.